The 11 T cell receptor beta chains below all came from one sample that was sequenced in a study of CD8+CD57+ T cells in acquired aplastic anemia (dated by TCRdb to between 2018 and 2020). The patients picked for sequencing were ones in whom flow cytometry had shown an expansion of CD8+CD57+ cells. Sequencing was performed on an Illumina HiSeq 2000. Genomic DNA served as template for TCR beta VDJ combination and CDR3 sequence profiling. TCRdb reworked the public reads: Q25 trimming with fastp, MiXCR clone assembly, productive beta chains retained. Every entry covers one CDR3 protein and lists the most common genes and DNA from its rows. This sample lists some 140,000 distinct CDR3 sequences; 40% to 65% were detected once. Over 9.5% of the sample lies in the top ten. The sequencing input was sorted CD4+, CD8+, or CD8+CD57+ T cells (not recorded which) from PBMCs. These receptor sequences come from a human donor with aplastic anemia.

Relative to its sample, this clonotype is medium-sized (0.01 to 0.1%). This chain connects TRBV5-4 to TRBJ2-7; D assignment may be TRBD1 or TRBD2 (5 bases each). V lost 6 bases to trimming and J lost 4 bases, with 14 bases between them. The CDR3 runs 13 residues. CDR1 and CDR2 (germline): SGHNT, YYREEE (reference sequence). The CDR3 nucleotides are TGTGCCAGCAACCAAATGGGGGATTACGAGCAGTACTTC. Its protein product is CASNQMGDYEQYF.

This clonotype was recorded at least ten times. The V and J genes are TRBV20-1 and TRBJ2-2; D perhaps matches TRBD1 (5 bases). The CDR3 loop spans 14 amino acids. V was shortened by 1 base and J by 1 base, with 7 bases between the two germline ends. The germline V gene encodes CDR1 DFQATT and CDR2 SNEGSKA (reference sequence). CDR3 sequence reads: CSARGTRNTGELFF. The CDR3 nucleotides are TGCAGTGCTAGAGGGACAAGGAACACCGGGGAGCTGTTTTTT.

This clonotype was recorded once. Relative to the germline gene, one junction end is altered; a read error may explain this. The V gene is TRBV7-3, the J gene TRBJ2-1; 9 nucleotides line up with TRBD2. This CDR3 has 17 residues. The germline V gene encodes CDR1 SGHTA and CDR2 FQGTGA. The CDR3 bases are TGTGCTAGCAGCTTAGCGTTAGCGGGGGCCTACCGAAATGAGCAGTTCTTC. This sequence encodes CASSLALAGAYRNEQFF.

V usage is TRBV5-1 and J usage is TRBJ1-2; tentatively, D is TRBD1 (5 bases). CDR1 SGHRS and CDR2 YFSETQ come from the germline V gene. The CDR3 extends over 14 amino acids. Trimming shortened V by 4 bases and J by 4 bases, and 14 bases separated the two germline ends. CDR3 in DNA: TGCGCCAGCAGCCTCCCACAGGAGGCCTATGGCTACACCTTC. This codes for CASSLPQEAYGYTF. The full variable domain, in which reference TRBV5-1 and TRBJ1-2 provide the parts outside the CDR3, is KAGVTQTPRYLIKTRGQQVTLSCSPISGHRSVSWYQQTPGQGLQFLFEYFSETQRNKGNFPGRFSGRQFSNSRSEMNVSTLELGDSALYLCASSLPQEAYGYTFGSGTRLTVV.

This clonotype came up many times. Germline and junction disagree at one end, which may indicate a read error. The genes are TRBV15 and TRBJ1-2, with 8 positions matching TRBD1. This CDR3 is 15 amino acids long. Germline-derived CDR1 and CDR2 are LNHNV and YYDKDF (reference sequence). The CDR3 region has the DNA TGTGCCACCAGCAGTAGGACAGGGAATGGCTATGGCTGCACCTTC. Translating it yields CATSSRTGNGYGCTF.

This clonotype showed up many times. The chain employs TRBV19 and TRBJ2-1; no firm D call. The CDR3 totals 14 residues. Germline CDR1 reads LNHDA; CDR2 reads SQIVND (reference sequence). Trimming took off 5 bases at V and 3 bases at J, with 11 bases between the two ends. The CDR3 region has the DNA TGTGCCAGTAGTCCCTGGGCCTACTACAATGAGCAGTTCTTC. Encoded protein: CASSPWAYYNEQFF.

This clonotype was recorded at least ten times. The V and J genes are TRBV29-1 and TRBJ2-7, with a tentative D call TRBD2 (6 bases). V was clipped by 3 bases and J by 0 bases, with 15 bases between them. From germline, CDR1 is SQVTM and CDR2 ANQGSEA. This CDR3 is built from 15 residues. Here the CDR3 reads CSVESLEGSSYEQYF. The CDR3 DNA follows: TGCAGCGTTGAGTCCTTGGAGGGTAGCTCCTACGAGCAGTACTTC.

This clonotype was seen many times. This chain uses TRBV10-3 with TRBJ2-1; D possibly corresponds to TRBD2 (6 bases). Germline loops: CDR1 ENHRY, CDR2 SYGVKD. The CDR3 runs to 13 residues. With 11 bases removed from V and 1 base from J, the gap between germline ends came to 12 bases. The CDR3 DNA sequence: TGTGCCTTCGGGGGTCCTTCCTACAATGAGCAGTTCTTC. Protein sequence: CAFGGPSYNEQFF.

The chain recombines TRBV7-2 with TRBJ1-1, with a possible D match to TRBD1 (5 bases). V was pared by 6 bases and J by 3 bases, with 11 bases between. Germline assignment: CDR1 SGHTA and CDR2 FQGNSA. The CDR3 totals 13 residues. The CDR3 protein is CASSFGTYTEAFF. DNA of the CDR3: TGTGCCAGCAGTTTCGGGACGTACACTGAAGCTTTCTTT.

Comments on this clonotype: The missing conserved phenylalanine or tryptophan at the end of this CDR3 makes a read error likely. The CDR3 loop is CSARVAGGRTDTQYL. The CDR3 DNA follows: TGCAGTGCTAGAGTAGCGGGGGGGCGGACAGATACGCAGTATCTT. The V call is TRBV20-1, the J call TRBJ2-3, with TRBD2 matching 11 bases. The V segment lost 1 base and the J segment 3 bases; nucleotides outside the gene matches: 3. Germline V lookup: CDR1 DFQATT, CDR2 SNEGSKA (reference sequence). The CDR3 is 15 amino acids.

The chain employs TRBV20-1 and TRBJ2-7; 11 positions match TRBD2. V gave up 0 bases and J gave up 7 bases; unmatched junction bases: 8. In germline, CDR1 is DFQATT, CDR2 SNEGSKA (reference sequence). The CDR3 extends over 15 amino acids. CDR3 sequence (DNA): TGCAGTGCTAGAGATATAGCGGGAGGGCCGAGAGAGCAGTACTTC. It encodes CSARDIAGGPREQYF.